This TCR beta chain was sequenced in a study of shared T cell receptors in the human thymus. Germline assignment: CDR1 SGHDN and CDR2 FVKESK. Trimming stripped 4 bases from V and 1 base from J, with 22 bases between. This CDR3 region has 18 residues. The repertoire was sequenced with immunoSEQ multiplex PCR; TCRdb's copy has only in-frame clones and lacks some. This table holds about 660,000 clones, more than 75% found once. The data also belong to a second study, concerning human thymus T cells.

What was sequenced was thymocytes. The receptor's source is a boy in the first two years of life with a congenital heart defect. The chain combines TRBV14 with TRBJ1-1; D is unresolved. The CDR3 loop reads CASSLLRETPEGNTEAFF. The CDR3 DNA reads as TGTGCCAGCAGCCTCCTTCGGGAGACTCCCGAAGGGAACACTGAAGCTTTCTTT.